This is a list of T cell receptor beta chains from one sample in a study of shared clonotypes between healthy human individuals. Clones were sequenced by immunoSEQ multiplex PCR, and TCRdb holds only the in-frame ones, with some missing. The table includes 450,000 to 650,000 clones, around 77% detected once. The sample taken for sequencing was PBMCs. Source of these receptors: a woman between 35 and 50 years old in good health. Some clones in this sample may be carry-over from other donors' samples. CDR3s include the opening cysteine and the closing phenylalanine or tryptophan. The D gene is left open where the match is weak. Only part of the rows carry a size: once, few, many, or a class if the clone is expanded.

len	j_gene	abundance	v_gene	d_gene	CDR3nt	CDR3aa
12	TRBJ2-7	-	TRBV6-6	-	TGTGCCAGCAGCACTAACTCCTACGAGCAGTACTTC	CASSTNSYEQYF
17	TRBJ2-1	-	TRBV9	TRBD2	TGTGCCAGCAGCGTAGGAGGCGGGAGTCTCTCCTACAATGAGCAGTTCTTC	CASSVGGGSLSYNEQFF
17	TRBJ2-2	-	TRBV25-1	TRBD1	TGTGCCAGCAGTGCACGGTTGGGGACAGAGAACACCGGGGAGCTGTTTTTT	CASSARLGTENTGELFF
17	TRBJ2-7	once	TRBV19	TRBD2	TGTGCCAGTAGTACTTCCCTCGGACTAGCGGGTCCCTACGAGCAGTACTTC	CASSTSLGLAGPYEQYF
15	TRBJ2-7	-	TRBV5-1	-	TGCGCCAGCAGCTTGGACCCCCCTCCCACCTACGAGCAGTACTTC	CASSLDPPPTYEQYF
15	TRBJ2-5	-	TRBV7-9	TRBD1	TGTGCCAGCAGCCCCGCATGGGACAGACAAGAGACCCAGTACTTC	CASSPAWDRQETQYF
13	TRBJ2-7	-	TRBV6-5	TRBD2	TGTGCCAGCAGTAGCGGGAGGAGGGACGAGCAGTACTTC	CASSSGRRDEQYF
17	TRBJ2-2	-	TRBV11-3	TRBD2	TGTGCCAGCAGCCAAAGTCCGGGACTAGGTATCACCGGGGAGCTGTTTTTT	CASSQSPGLGITGELFF
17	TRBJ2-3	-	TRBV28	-	TGTGCCAGCAGACCCCTTGCGGGATGGGGGTCGCCAGATACGCAGTATTTT	CASRPLAGWGSPDTQYF
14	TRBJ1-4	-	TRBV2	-	TGTGCCAGCAGTCCACATTTGGGGGGGGAAAAACTGTTTTTT	CASSPHLGGEKLFF
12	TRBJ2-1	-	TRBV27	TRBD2	TGTGCCAGCAGGGGGACTACGAATGAGCAGTTCTTC	CASRGTTNEQFF
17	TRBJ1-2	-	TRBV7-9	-	TGTGCCAGCAGCCGTAAGGTTTTTGCGGGACCGACCTATGGCTACACCTTC	CASSRKVFAGPTYGYTF
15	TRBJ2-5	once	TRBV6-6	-	TGTGCCAGCAGTTACACCGAGAGGGTCCAAGAGACCCAGTACTTC	CASSYTERVQETQYF
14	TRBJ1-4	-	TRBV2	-	TGTGCCAGCAGAACGACAGTAAATAATGAAAAACTGTTTTTT	CASRTTVNNEKLFF
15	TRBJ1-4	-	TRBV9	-	TGTGCCAGCAGCGATACAGGGTCAAGCGATGAAAAACTGTTTTTT	CASSDTGSSDEKLFF
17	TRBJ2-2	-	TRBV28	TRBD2	TGTGCCAGCAGTCCACCCCTAGCGGGAGGTGCCACCGGGGAGCTGTTTTTT	CASSPPLAGGATGELFF
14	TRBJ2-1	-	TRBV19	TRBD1	TGTGCCAGTAAGAAGGACAGGGGGGACAATGAGCAGTTCTTC	CASKKDRGDNEQFF
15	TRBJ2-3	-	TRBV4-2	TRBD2	TGTGCCAGCAGCCATAGGGAGGGTAGTACAGATACGCAGTATTTT	CASSHREGSTDTQYF
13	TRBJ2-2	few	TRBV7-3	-	TGTGCCAGCAGCTTGCCCCCTGCCGGGGAGCTGTTTTTT	CASSLPPAGELFF
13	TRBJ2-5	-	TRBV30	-	TGTGCCTGGAGTGCTCCCCCTGGGTATACCCAGTACTTC	CAWSAPPGYTQYF
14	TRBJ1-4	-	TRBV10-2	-	TGCGCCAGCAGGATGACAGATGCTAATGAAAAACTGTTTTTT	CASRMTDANEKLFF
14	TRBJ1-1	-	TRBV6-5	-	TGTGCCAGCAGCCCTTCCCTGGAGAACACTGAAGCTTTCTTT	CASSPSLENTEAFF
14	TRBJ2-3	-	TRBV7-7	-	TGTGCTAGCAGCCTAGGGGGTGCGGAGGATACGCAGTATTTT	CASSLGGAEDTQYF
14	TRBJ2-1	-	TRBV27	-	TGTGCCAGCAGTTCGATAGGGCCTTACAATGAGCAGTTCTTC	CASSSIGPYNEQFF
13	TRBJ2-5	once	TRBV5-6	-	TGTGCCAGCAGCAAGGGGGGGGAAGAGACCCAGTACTTC	CASSKGGEETQYF
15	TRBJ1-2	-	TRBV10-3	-	TGTGCCATCAGCGGGACGTTCTTAGCTAACTATGGCTACACCTTC	CAISGTFLANYGYTF
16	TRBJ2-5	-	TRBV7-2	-	TGTGCCAGCAGCGACCTCCGGGGGAGACCCCAAGAGACCCAGTACTTC	CASSDLRGRPQETQYF
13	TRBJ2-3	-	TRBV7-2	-	TGTGCCAGCAGCTTATCGGGGCAGCATACGCAGTATTTT	CASSLSGQHTQYF
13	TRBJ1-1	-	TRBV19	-	TGTGCCAGTAGTAGAGGGGGAGTGCCTGAAGCTTTCTTT	CASSRGGVPEAFF
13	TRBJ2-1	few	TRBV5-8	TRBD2	TGTGCCAGCAGCTTGGTGGGGGGGAATGAGCAGTTCTTC	CASSLVGGNEQFF
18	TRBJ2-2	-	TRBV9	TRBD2	TGTGCCAGCAGCGCCCTCCGGGCGGGAGGGCCGTACACCGGGGAGCTGTTTTTT	CASSALRAGGPYTGELFF
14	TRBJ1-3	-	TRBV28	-	TGTGCCAGCAGTACCCGGGCCTTGGGAAACACCATATATTTT	CASSTRALGNTIYF
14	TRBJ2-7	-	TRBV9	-	TGTGCCAGCAGCGGAGACAGCAGCGGCTACGAGCAGTACTTC	CASSGDSSGYEQYF
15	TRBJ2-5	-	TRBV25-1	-	TGTGCCAGCAGTGCCCGGGTCAGCCAAGGAGAGACCCAGTACTTC	CASSARVSQGETQYF
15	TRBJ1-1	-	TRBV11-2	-	TGTGCCAGCAGCTTAAGCGCGGGATGGGGCACTGAAGCTTTCTTT	CASSLSAGWGTEAFF
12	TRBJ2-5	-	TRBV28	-	TGTGCCAGCAGTTTACGGTTGGAGACCCAGTACTTC	CASSLRLETQYF
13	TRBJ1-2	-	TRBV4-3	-	TGCGCCAGCAGCCGGGGAGGGATCTATGGCTACACCTTC	CASSRGGIYGYTF
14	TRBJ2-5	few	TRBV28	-	TGTGCCAGTCGGATCGTCGGACAGAAAGAGACCCAGTACTTC	CASRIVGQKETQYF
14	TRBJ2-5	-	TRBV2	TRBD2	TGTGCCAGCACCCGGGAGGGGGGGAGGGAGACCCAGTACTTC	CASTREGGRETQYF
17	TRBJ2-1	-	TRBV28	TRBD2	TGTGCCAGCAGGATACTAGCGGGAGGTATAACAGGCAATGAGCAGTTCTTC	CASRILAGGITGNEQFF
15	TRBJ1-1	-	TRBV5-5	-	TGTGCCAGCAGCTTGGCGCCTGGGGGCACCACTGAAGCTTTCTTT	CASSLAPGGTTEAFF
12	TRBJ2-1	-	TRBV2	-	TGTGCCAGTAGAGGACTCTACAATGAGCAGTTCTTC	CASRGLYNEQFF
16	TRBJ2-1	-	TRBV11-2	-	TGTGCCAGCCACCTAGTTTTCTGGAGCACCTACAATGAGCAGTTCTTC	CASHLVFWSTYNEQFF
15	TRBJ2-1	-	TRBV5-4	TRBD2	TGTGCCAGCAGCTTGGCGGGAGGGCTTTCCAATGAGCAGTTCTTC	CASSLAGGLSNEQFF
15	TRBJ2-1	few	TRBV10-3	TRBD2	TGTGCCATCAGTGAGCGAACTAGCGGATACAATGAGCAGTTCTTC	CAISERTSGYNEQFF
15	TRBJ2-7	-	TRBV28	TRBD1	TGTGCCAGCAGTGCATCCGGGACAGGGATCTACGAGCAGTACTTC	CASSASGTGIYEQYF
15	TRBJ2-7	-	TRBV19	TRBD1	TGTGCCAGTAGTATAGGGGGACAGGGATTCTACGAGCAGTACTTC	CASSIGGQGFYEQYF
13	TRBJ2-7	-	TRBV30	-	TGTGCCTGGACGCTAGGACAGGAGGGAAAGCAGTACTTC	CAWTLGQEGKQYF
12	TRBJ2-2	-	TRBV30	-	TGTGCCTGGACAGGTTGGGCCGGGGAGCTGTTTTTT	CAWTGWAGELFF
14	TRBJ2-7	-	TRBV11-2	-	TGTGCCAGCAGCCAAGGGTACAGGGAATACGAGCAGTACTTC	CASSQGYREYEQYF